In this sample, the clone carrying this TCR beta chain turned up a few times. Antigen unknown. The data originate from a study of T cells after yellow fever vaccination. Overall study results and limits: Reappearance after the booster was observed for most primary-vaccination clones (roughly 97% CD4, almost 90% CD8).

The 5'RACE template-switching step produced TCR cDNA and added a universal primer site and UMIs. TCRdb used MiXCR to reprocess the 5' RACE reads, holding one entry per CDR3 protein. The table shows 150,000 to 200,000 distinct CDR3 sequences, with 9.5% to 12% occurring only once. Per the germline V gene, CDR1 is GTSNPN and CDR2 is SVGIG (reference sequence). V was trimmed by 1 base and J by 8 bases, leaving 12 bases between them. The CDR3 is 12 amino acids. The chain carries TRBV30 and TRBJ2-7; D perhaps matches TRBD1 (6 bases). This TCR was sampled from a man younger than 35 who received the YFV17D yellow fever vaccine. This material consisted of CD8+ T cells sorted from PBMCs, taken 15 days after the yellow fever booster vaccination. CDR3 residues: CAWSATGYQQYF. The CDR3 DNA sequence: TGTGCCTGGAGTGCCACAGGGTACCAGCAGTACTTC. Full variable domain (outside the CDR3, taken from reference TRBV30 and TRBJ2-7): SQTIHQWPATLVQPVGSPLSLECTVEGTSNPNLYWYRQAAGRGLQLLFYSVGIGQISSEVPQNLSASRPQDRQFILSSKKLLLSDSGFYLCAWSATGYQQYFGPGTRLTVT.